A single sample is the source of the 30 T cell receptor beta chains below, sequenced in a study of blood T cell repertoires in COVID-19. Here immunoSEQ multiplex PCR was the method, and the copy in TCRdb shows in-frame clones only, minus some. Of some 260,000 clones in the sample, less than 85% were seen once. The sequenced sample was peripheral blood. The receptors here all came from a woman older than 75 with active or convalescent COVID-19.

The chain joins TRBV20-1 to TRBJ2-2, with 9 bases that match TRBD2. J was trimmed by 4 bases and V by 3 bases; bases with no gene match: 9. This CDR3 region has 16 residues. Germline loops: CDR1 DFQATT, CDR2 SNEGSKA (reference sequence). The CDR3 nucleotides read TGCAGTGCTAGTGGGTTTCTTAGCGGGGGCACCGGGGAGCTGTTTTTT. Protein sequence: CSASGFLSGGTGELFF.

The V call is TRBV5-1, the J call TRBJ2-1; 7 nucleotides match TRBD1. Germline values: CDR1 SGHRS, CDR2 YFSETQ. V shed 5 bases and J 0 bases; nucleotides not matched to a gene: 8. This CDR3 contains 16 residues. CDR3 sequence: CASSLTQGVSYNEQFF. The CDR3 DNA reads TGCGCCAGCAGTTTAACCCAGGGGGTCTCCTACAATGAGCAGTTCTTC. Supplemented by reference TRBV5-1 and TRBJ2-1, the full variable domain reads KAGVTQTPRYLIKTRGQQVTLSCSPISGHRSVSWYQQTPGQGLQFLFEYFSETQRNKGNFPGRFSGRQFSNSRSEMNVSTLELGDSALYLCASSLTQGVSYNEQFFGPGTRLTVL.

The chain combines TRBV7-8 with TRBJ1-2; TRBD1 agrees at 9 bases. Germline V gene data show CDR1 as SGHVS and CDR2 as FQNEAQ. The length of the CDR3 is 19 residues. The V and J ends lost 5 bases and 4 bases, in that order; junction bases with no gene match: 20. CDR3 region: CASSPSAYGSGQGSYGYTF. CDR3 bases: TGTGCCAGCAGCCCATCGGCTTATGGCTCGGGACAGGGTTCCTATGGCTACACCTTC.

The J gene is TRBJ2-2, the V gene TRBV3-1 (or the pseudogene TRBV3-2); D unresolved. The germline CDR1 and CDR2 sequences are LGHDT and YNNKEL (reference sequence). This CDR3 comprises 15 residues. V lost 4 bases and J lost 6, with 15 bases in between. CDR3 loop: CASSPSLSRAGELFF. CDR3 DNA sequence: TGTGCCAGCAGCCCAAGCCTTTCGCGCGCCGGGGAGCTGTTTTTT.

The rearrangement links TRBV28 to TRBJ1-2, with a possible D match to TRBD1 (5 bases). There are 14 residues in the CDR3. CDR1 and CDR2 (germline): MDHEN, SYDVKM. The germline V and J ends were trimmed by 6 bases and 0 bases, with 11 bases remaining between them. CDR3 DNA: TGTGCCAGCAGGGGGTCAGGGTCTAACTATGGCTACACCTTC. This gives the protein CASRGSGSNYGYTF.

The gene calls are TRBV7-9 and TRBJ1-6, with TRBD1 as a possible D gene (6 bases). The CDR3 is 15 amino acids. The V gene's germline CDR1 is SEHNR and CDR2 FQNEAQ (reference sequence). The ends were cut back, 5 bases at V and 5 bases at J, with 13 bases in the middle. CDR3 loop: CASSPQTGNNSPLHF. The CDR3 DNA follows: TGTGCCAGCAGCCCTCAGACAGGAAATAATTCACCCCTCCACTTT.

As for this clone: This sample includes further DNA sequences coding for the same CDR3. The J gene is TRBJ1-6, the V gene TRBV6-5; 7 bases align to TRBD1. This CDR3 has 14 amino acids. Germline V lookup: CDR1 MNHEY, CDR2 SVGAGI. J gave up 7 bases and V 6 bases, and 6 bases lay outside the gene matches. The DNA for the CDR3 is TGTGCCAGCAGCTCCGGGACAGAGAATTCACCCCTCCACTTT. Amino acids: CASSSGTENSPLHF.

This clone came up a few times. The CDR3 region is CASSEAAQYF. The CDR3 DNA reads TGTGCCAGCAGTGAAGCGGCGCAGTACTTC. The rearrangement links TRBV2 to TRBJ2-7; the D is unclear. CDR3 size: 10 residues. Trimming cost V 0 bases and J 9 bases, with 3 bases left between them. CDR1 SNHLY and CDR2 FYNNEI come from the germline V gene.

V gene TRBV19 combines with J gene TRBJ2-7; 9 bases map to TRBD2. Germline V gene sequence: CDR1 LNHDA, CDR2 SQIVND (reference sequence). The CDR3 contains 15 residues. J lost 7 bases, V lost 8 bases, and 15 bases had no gene match. CDR3 protein: CASAQPSGGRYEQYF. The DNA of the CDR3 is TGTGCCAGTGCCCAGCCCAGCGGGGGGCGGTATGAGCAGTACTTC.

The gene calls are TRBV6-6 and TRBJ2-2, with TRBD2 matching over 11 bases. Germline CDR1 MNHNY, CDR2 SVGAGI (reference sequence). The length of the CDR3 is 16 residues. With V trimmed by 2 bases and J by 4 bases, 3 bases remained unmatched. This chain's CDR3 is CASSYPLAGGTGELFF. CDR3 nucleotide sequence: TGTGCCAGCAGTTACCCCCTAGCGGGGGGCACCGGGGAGCTGTTTTTT.

This chain uses TRBV4-1 with TRBJ2-3; the D gene is possibly TRBD2 (6 bases). This CDR3 is built from 18 residues. The V end lost 1 base, the J end lost 0 bases, and 17 bases lay between the germline ends. CDR1 MGHRA and CDR2 YSYEKL come from the germline V gene. The CDR3 protein is CASSQGILASISTDTQYF. The CDR3 bases are TGCGCCAGCAGCCAAGGTATCCTAGCGAGTATCAGCACAGATACGCAGTATTTT.

This clone was seen a few times. The V call is TRBV27, the J call TRBJ2-5; 7 positions match TRBD1. Germline loops: CDR1 MNHEY, CDR2 SMNVEV (reference sequence). This CDR3 region has 13 residues. V lost 2 bases and J lost 6; bases outside the gene matches: 3. The CDR3 reads CASSLTGAKTQYF. DNA of the CDR3: TGTGCCAGCAGTTTAACAGGGGCCAAGACCCAGTACTTC.

V and J are TRBV6-5 and TRBJ1-2, with D hard to call. Germline V gene data show CDR1 as MNHEY and CDR2 as SVGAGI. The CDR3 totals 13 residues. Trimming shortened V by 6 bases and J by 5 bases, and 13 bases separated the two germline ends. In DNA form, the CDR3 reads TGTGCCAGCAGGTATGCCGGGGTGTATGGCTACACCTTC. This sequence encodes CASRYAGVYGYTF.

CDR3 residues: CASKASGTGGNEQFF. CDR3 nucleotide sequence: TGTGCCAGCAAAGCCTCCGGGACAGGGGGGAATGAGCAGTTCTTC. This chain joins TRBV2 and TRBJ2-1; 11 bases align to TRBD1. Germline V gene lookup returns CDR1 SNHLY and CDR2 FYNNEI. V was pared by 7 bases and J by 7 bases, with 9 bases of the junction left unmatched. The CDR3 sequence is 15 residues long.

This chain uses TRBV5-1 with TRBJ1-4, with 8 bases matching TRBD1. The ends lost 4 bases at V and 3 bases at J; junction bases unmatched: 5. The CDR3 spans 15 residues. In germline, CDR1 is SGHRS, CDR2 YFSETQ. The CDR3 DNA reads TGCGCCAGCAGCGGACAGGGTCAAGCTAATGAAAAACTGTTTTTT. It encodes CASSGQGQANEKLFF.

This rearrangement joins TRBV6-5 to TRBJ1-4, with 8 nucleotides matching TRBD1. The CDR3 sequence is 16 residues long. CDR1 and CDR2 from the germline V gene are MNHEY and SVGAGI. After removal of 2 bases from V and 0 bases from J, the junction contained 2 bases not matched to a gene. The CDR3 is CASSYGTGSTNEKLFF. The CDR3 region has the DNA TGTGCCAGCAGTTACGGGACAGGCTCAACTAATGAAAAACTGTTTTTT.

This rearrangement joins TRBV23-1 to TRBJ1-1; possibly TRBD1 for D (6 bases). TRBV23-1 is annotated as an ORF whose role is uncertain. This CDR3 contains 16 residues. V lost 6 bases and J lost 0, with 17 bases in between. The CDR3 protein is CASRLEPQGMNTEAFF. The CDR3 DNA is TGCGCCAGCAGGCTCGAACCACAGGGCATGAACACTGAAGCTTTCTTT.

The genes are TRBV3-1 (or the pseudogene TRBV3-2) and TRBJ2-1; 10 nucleotides align to TRBD1. Germline values: CDR1 LGHDT, CDR2 YNNKEL (reference sequence). The J segment lost 5 bases and the V segment lost 0 bases, leaving 7 bases of the junction unmatched. CDR3 length: 17 amino acids. Here the CDR3 reads CASSQDPRGQGNNEQFF. The CDR3 DNA is TGTGCCAGCAGCCAAGATCCCCGGGGACAGGGGAACAATGAGCAGTTCTTC.

The chain has TRBV7-9 and TRBJ2-1, with 14 bases that match TRBD2. J lost 7 bases, V lost 3 bases, and 11 bases had no gene match. CDR3 length: 18 residues. Germline CDR1 reads SEHNR; CDR2 reads FQNEAQ (reference sequence). The CDR3 DNA reads TGTGCCAGCAGCTTTGGACCTCCGGGACTAGCGGGAGAAAATGAGCAGTTCTTC. Translation: CASSFGPPGLAGENEQFF.

The chain recombines TRBV29-1 with TRBJ2-1, with TRBD2 identical over 13 bases. Germline V gene sequence: CDR1 SQVTM, CDR2 ANQGSEA. The CDR3 is made up of 15 amino acids. The V segment lost 6 bases and the J segment 5 bases; nucleotides outside the gene matches: 7. The CDR3 region is CSVVRLAGGNNEQFF. The DNA of the CDR3 is TGCAGCGTCGTCAGACTAGCGGGAGGCAACAATGAGCAGTTCTTC.

The chain recombines TRBV5-1 with TRBJ2-2, with D unresolved. Trimming cost V 0 bases and J 0 bases, with 9 bases left between them. The CDR3 totals 16 residues. From germline, CDR1 is SGHRS and CDR2 YFSETQ. As DNA, the CDR3 is TGCGCCAGCAGCTTGGTTGCCACAGCGAACACCGGGGAGCTGTTTTTT. Amino acid sequence: CASSLVATANTGELFF.

The chain uses TRBV7-9 and TRBJ1-1, with D possibly TRBD1 on 6 matching bases. V shed 5 bases and J shed 0 bases, with 13 bases lying between them. Per the germline V gene, CDR1 is SEHNR and CDR2 is FQNEAQ (reference sequence). CDR3 length: 15 residues. The CDR3 DNA sequence: TGTGCCAGCAGCCCCAAGGACAGACTGAACACTGAAGCTTTCTTT. It yields the protein CASSPKDRLNTEAFF. Drawing the rest from reference TRBV7-9 and TRBJ1-1, the complete variable domain is DTGVSQNPRHKITKRGQNVTFRCDPISEHNRLYWYRQTLGQGPEFLTYFQNEAQLEKSRLLSDRFSAERPKGSFSTLEIQRTEQGDSAMYLCASSPKDRLNTEAFFGQGTRLTVV.

In its sample, this clone was seen once. J is TRBJ1-5 and V is TRBV6-5; tentative D call: TRBD1 (6 bases). The CDR3 is made up of 15 amino acids. V gave up 6 bases and J gave up 0 bases, with 12 bases separating them. Looked up from germline, CDR1 is MNHEY and CDR2 is SVGAGI. Here the CDR3 reads CASRRSGDSNQPQHF. In nucleotides, the CDR3 is TGTGCCAGCAGGAGATCAGGGGATAGCAATCAGCCCCAGCATTTT.

The chain recombines TRBV4-1 with TRBJ1-2; D may be TRBD1 (5 bases). CDR1 is MGHRA and CDR2 is YSYEKL in the germline V gene. The CDR3 has 16 amino acids. V lost 4 bases to trimming and J lost 2 bases, with 17 bases between them. CDR3 nucleotide sequence: TGCGCCAGCAGCCCCGCGGGGGGTAGGGTCAACTATGGCTACACCTTC. Protein product: CASSPAGGRVNYGYTF.

The V and J genes are TRBV2 and TRBJ1-2; D not certain. CDR1 is SNHLY, CDR2 FYNNEI, per germline. V lost 4 bases to trimming and J lost 4 bases, with 10 bases between them. This CDR3 has 13 residues. The CDR3 here is CASSAPVTYGYTF. The CDR3 coding sequence is TGTGCCAGCAGTGCCCCGGTTACCTATGGCTACACCTTC.

V usage is TRBV21-1 and J usage is TRBJ2-5; TRBD2, the table's D call, lacks a check against the DNA. TRBV21-1 is classified as a pseudogene. CDR3 length equals 17 residues. Written as DNA, the CDR3 is TGTGCCAGCAGCACCGGTAGGGCAGGGAGGACCGGGGAGACCCAGTACTTC. This codes for CASSTGRAGRTGETQYF.

The J gene is TRBJ1-1, the V gene TRBV2; no definite D call. Germline CDR1 SNHLY, CDR2 FYNNEI. This CDR3 is built from 13 residues. V was shortened by 2 bases and J by 6 bases, with 10 bases between the two germline ends. CDR3 nucleotide sequence: TGTGCCAGCAGTGAAACACGAATGGCTGAAGCTTTCTTT. This encodes CASSETRMAEAFF.

The chain is built from TRBV3-1 (or the pseudogene TRBV3-2) and TRBJ1-1, with TRBD1 identical over 7 bases. This CDR3 has 15 residues. Germline V gene lookup returns CDR1 LGHDT and CDR2 YNNKEL (reference sequence). The V and J ends lost 2 bases and 0 bases, in that order; junction bases with no gene match: 3. The CDR3 loop is CASSQWDSMNTEAFF. The CDR3 DNA reads TGTGCCAGCAGCCAATGGGACAGCATGAACACTGAAGCTTTCTTT.

The chain uses TRBV12-3 or TRBV12-4 and TRBJ1-1; D unresolved. CDR3 length: 13 amino acids. V was cut by 5 bases and J by 1 base, with 8 bases left in between. CDR3 DNA: TGTGCCAGCAGTCGGGATCCGAACACTGAAGCTTTCTTT. Translation: CASSRDPNTEAFF.

The genes are TRBV20-1 and TRBJ1-6; unclear D gene. Per the germline V gene, CDR1 is DFQATT and CDR2 is SNEGSKA (reference sequence). The V end lost 3 bases, the J end lost 10 bases, and 16 bases lay between the germline ends. There are 14 residues in the CDR3. CDR3 sequence (DNA): TGCAGTGCTAGTCGGGGAGACCTAAACTCACCCCTCCACTTT. Its protein product is CSASRGDLNSPLHF.